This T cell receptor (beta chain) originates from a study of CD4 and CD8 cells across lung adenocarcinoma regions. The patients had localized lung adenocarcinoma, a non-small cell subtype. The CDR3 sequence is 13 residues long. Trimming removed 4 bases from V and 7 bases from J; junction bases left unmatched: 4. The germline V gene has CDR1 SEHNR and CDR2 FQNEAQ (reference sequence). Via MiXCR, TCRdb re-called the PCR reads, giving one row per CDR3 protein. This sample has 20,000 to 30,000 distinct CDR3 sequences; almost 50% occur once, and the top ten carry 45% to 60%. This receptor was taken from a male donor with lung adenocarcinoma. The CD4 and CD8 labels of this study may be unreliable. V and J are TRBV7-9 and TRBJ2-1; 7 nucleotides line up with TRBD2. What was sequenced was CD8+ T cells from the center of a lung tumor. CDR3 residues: CASSYTGGNEQFF. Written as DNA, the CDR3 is TGTGCCAGCAGCTATACCGGGGGGAATGAGCAGTTCTTC. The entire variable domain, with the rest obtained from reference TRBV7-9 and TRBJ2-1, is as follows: DTGVSQNPRHKITKRGQNVTFRCDPISEHNRLYWYRQTLGQGPEFLTYFQNEAQLEKSRLLSDRFSAERPKGSFSTLEIQRTEQGDSAMYLCASSYTGGNEQFFGPGTRLTVL.